The clone carrying this TCR beta chain ranks as large (0.1 to 1%). One end of the junction is discordant with germline, which a read error may explain. This beta chain came through as a stray read in a library set up for alpha chains, and its size says little. TCRdb reprocessed the 5' RACE reads via MiXCR and lists one record per CDR3 protein. The sample lists about 150 distinct CDR3 sequences; roughly 16% were seen once. Germline CDR1 is SGHVS and CDR2 is FNYEAQ. This CDR3 has 14 amino acids. This sample was taken from a study of spatial heterogeneity in lung cancer. For the study at large: Fewer alpha-chain than beta-chain sequences were consistently detected.

As for time point: sample taken at primary tumor resection. Approximately 70 TRACERx patients with early, untreated non-small cell lung cancer donated samples. The sample was normal lung tissue next to the tumor, taken at surgery. This TCR was sampled from a female donor with early-stage non-small cell lung cancer. V usage is TRBV7-6 and J usage is TRBJ2-7, with unresolved D. The CDR3 is CVSSLEEGSYEQYF. Here the CDR3 DNA reads TGTGTCAGCAGCTTAGAAGAAGGGTCCTACGAGCAGTACTTC.